Listed below are T cell receptor beta chains from one sample, sequenced in a study of T cell responses to AZD1222 COVID-19 vaccine. The protocol was immunoSEQ multiplex PCR, while the TCRdb copy is restricted to in-frame clones and leaves out a portion. The repertoire holds 160,000 or so clones, with 90% as singletons. Source: peripheral blood, taken 28 days after the second AZD1222 dose. The origin of the receptors is an adult who received the AZD1222 COVID-19 vaccine. Each CDR3 is given with its conserved first and last residue. Each record gives: D gene, J gene, V gene, clone size, CDR3 protein, CDR3 DNA. D genes are given only for firm matches. The size entry is marked missing in some rows and otherwise reads once, few, many or a size class.

NA	TRBJ1-2	TRBV18	NA	CASSPTTAYGYTF	TGTGCCAGCTCACCAACGACAGCCTATGGCTACACCTTC
TRBD2	TRBJ2-1	TRBV7-3	NA	CASSLLAGPYNEQFF	TGTGCCAGCAGCCTCCTAGCGGGACCCTACAATGAGCAGTTCTTC
TRBD1	TRBJ2-7	TRBV6-5	NA	CASTHGDSLGGEQYF	TGTGCCAGCACCCACGGGGACAGTCTAGGCGGCGAGCAGTACTTC
NA	TRBJ2-6	TRBV7-9	once	CASRLTGANVLTF	TGTGCCAGCAGGTTAACTGGGGCCAACGTCCTGACTTTC
NA	TRBJ2-5	TRBV4-1	NA	CASSQPLALETQYF	TGCGCCAGCAGCCAACCGCTAGCGTTGGAGACCCAGTACTTC
NA	TRBJ1-5	TRBV30	NA	CAWSVIGGDRNQPQHF	TGTGCCTGGAGTGTCATCGGGGGGGATCGCAATCAGCCCCAGCATTTT
TRBD1	TRBJ2-7	TRBV30	NA	CAFLRRTGVLYEQYF	TGTGCCTTTCTAAGGAGGACAGGGGTTTTATACGAGCAGTACTTC
NA	TRBJ2-3	TRBV19	NA	CASRSWGASADTQYF	TGTGCCAGTAGATCCTGGGGGGCCTCCGCAGATACGCAGTATTTT
NA	TRBJ1-5	TRBV20-1	NA	CSASDHNQPQHF	TGCAGTGCTAGTGATCACAATCAGCCCCAGCATTTT
NA	TRBJ2-1	TRBV24-1	once	CATSPSSGKWNEQFF	TGTGCCACCAGTCCTAGTTCCGGCAAATGGAATGAGCAGTTCTTC
NA	TRBJ2-1	TRBV2	once	CASRRDGGGNEQFF	TGTGCCAGCAGGCGCGACGGGGGCGGTAATGAGCAGTTCTTC
TRBD2	TRBJ2-7	TRBV3-1/TRBV3-2	NA	CASSLLAGAYEQYF	TGTGCCAGCAGCCTGCTAGCGGGAGCTTACGAGCAGTACTTC
NA	TRBJ1-2	TRBV6-5	NA	CASSWTANYGYTF	TGTGCCAGCAGTTGGACAGCTAACTATGGCTACACCTTC
NA	TRBJ1-1	TRBV6-5	few	CASSYLFRQGEAFF	TGTGCCAGCAGTTACTTGTTCCGGCAGGGCGAAGCTTTCTTT
TRBD2	TRBJ2-7	TRBV5-4	NA	CASREYSGREQYF	TGTGCCAGCAGAGAGTATAGCGGGCGCGAGCAGTACTTC
TRBD2	TRBJ2-1	TRBV11-2	NA	CASSFSGGSEQFF	TGTGCCAGCAGCTTTTCGGGGGGGAGTGAGCAGTTCTTC
TRBD1	TRBJ1-1	TRBV18	NA	CASSPIKGTGRTEAFF	TGTGCCAGCTCACCAATAAAAGGGACAGGTCGGACTGAAGCTTTCTTT
NA	TRBJ1-3	TRBV2	once	CASSAIPDSGNTIYF	TGTGCCAGCAGTGCGATCCCCGATTCTGGAAACACCATATATTTT
TRBD1	TRBJ1-6	TRBV28	NA	CASSFRGQSPLHF	TGTGCCAGCAGTTTCAGGGGGCAATCACCCCTCCACTTT
TRBD2	TRBJ2-2	TRBV29-1	NA	CSVESSGITGELFF	TGCAGCGTTGAATCTAGCGGAATCACCGGGGAGCTGTTTTTT